The rows below give T cell receptor beta chains drawn from one sample of a study of glioma-infiltrating T cells after dendritic cell vaccination. Sequenced by immunoSEQ multiplex PCR; TCRdb stores in-frame clones only, minus some. The table shows tens of thousands of clones, with around 81% occurring only once. The specimen comprised blood, sampled before dendritic cell vaccination. The receptors here all came from a human donor with glioblastoma. The CDR3 runs from the conserved cysteine through the conserved F or W. The D gene is left open where the match is weak. Rows give clone size only sometimes, using once, few, many, or a class for an expanded clone.

v_gene	abundance	d_gene	j_gene	CDR3aa	CDR3nt
TRBV7-2	-	TRBD1	TRBJ2-7	CASSPLGQGYEQYF	TGTGCCAGCAGCCCACTCGGACAGGGCTACGAGCAGTACTTC
TRBV4-3	-	TRBD1	TRBJ1-2	CASSQDAGGQGFVYGYTF	TGCGCCAGCAGCCAAGATGCGGGGGGACAGGGCTTCGTCTATGGCTACACCTTC
TRBV19	-	-	TRBJ1-5	CASSTSPVSGGQPQHF	TGTGCCAGTAGTACATCTCCGGTGTCCGGAGGTCAGCCCCAGCATTTT
TRBV6-1	-	-	TRBJ2-4	CASSEALLPGFQYF	TGTGCCAGCAGTGAAGCGCTTCTTCCGGGGTTTCAGTACTTC
TRBV5-1	-	TRBD2	TRBJ2-3	CASSWSGGGSPSTDTQYF	TGCGCCAGCAGCTGGAGCGGGGGGGGAAGTCCTAGCACAGATACGCAGTATTTT
TRBV30	few	TRBD1	TRBJ2-3	CAWSRNSRGQLRSDTQYF	TGTGCCTGGAGTCGAAACAGCAGGGGGCAACTGAGGTCCGATACGCAGTATTTT
TRBV7-9	-	-	TRBJ2-3	CASSLAGGQDTQYF	TGTGCCAGCAGCTTAGCCGGAGGGCAAGATACGCAGTATTTT
TRBV5-5	-	-	TRBJ2-7	CASSLEGPSYEQYF	TGTGCCAGCAGCTTGGAGGGGCCATCCTACGAGCAGTACTTC
TRBV7-3	-	-	TRBJ1-1	CASSLIGGSTEAFF	TGTGCCAGCAGCTTAATAGGCGGTTCCACTGAAGCTTTCTTT
TRBV7-8	-	TRBD1	TRBJ1-6	CASTSYAPGGGSPLHF	TGTGCCAGCACCTCTTATGCCCCAGGGGGTGGGTCACCCCTCCACTTT
TRBV7-2	-	TRBD1	TRBJ2-7	CASSLDLGTGEQYF	TGTGCCAGCAGCTTAGACCTAGGGACAGGAGAGCAGTACTTC
TRBV29-1	-	-	TRBJ2-1	CSALLGGGEQFF	TGCAGCGCTCTCCTGGGGGGAGGTGAGCAGTTCTTC
TRBV6-1	-	TRBD1	TRBJ1-4	CASSDDRGTNEKLFF	TGTGCCAGCAGTGACGACAGGGGGACTAATGAAAAACTGTTTTTT
TRBV2	-	-	TRBJ1-2	CASSVTGQNDGYTF	TGTGCCAGCAGTGTTACTGGACAGAATGATGGCTACACCTTC
TRBV5-1	-	TRBD1	TRBJ1-2	CASSLSYRDRGEGYTF	TGCGCCAGCAGCTTGAGCTACCGGGACAGGGGTGAAGGCTACACCTTC
TRBV5-1	-	TRBD1	TRBJ2-1	CASSLRQGSGEQFF	TGCGCCAGCAGCTTGAGACAGGGGTCGGGTGAGCAGTTCTTC
TRBV29-1	-	-	TRBJ1-3	CSVEEGLGNTIYF	TGCAGCGTTGAGGAGGGACTAGGAAACACCATATATTTT
TRBV5-6	-	-	TRBJ1-4	CASSPPGLGGEKLFF	TGTGCCAGCAGCCCGCCGGGACTGGGAGGTGAAAAACTGTTTTTT
TRBV9	-	-	TRBJ1-3	CASSVAGQSSGNTIYF	TGTGCCAGCAGCGTAGCAGGACAGAGCTCTGGAAACACCATATATTTT
TRBV5-1	-	TRBD1	TRBJ2-3	CASSLNTGGGTDTQYF	TGCGCCAGCAGCCTAAATACAGGGGGAGGAACAGATACGCAGTATTTT
TRBV6-1	-	-	TRBJ2-7	CASSDNDWAYEQYF	TGTGCCAGCAGTGACAACGACTGGGCCTACGAGCAGTACTTC
TRBV6-6	-	-	TRBJ1-5	CASTRGNQPQHF	TGTGCCAGCACCCGCGGCAATCAGCCCCAGCATTTT
TRBV7-9	-	TRBD1	TRBJ1-4	CASGRGTDPSEKLFF	TGTGCCAGCGGAAGGGGGACAGACCCCTCTGAAAAACTGTTTTTT
TRBV7-2	-	-	TRBJ1-2	CASSLTSNNYGYTF	TGTGCCAGCAGCTTAACGAGCAATAACTATGGCTACACCTTC
TRBV7-6	-	TRBD1	TRBJ2-5	CASSMGTGSQGTQYF	TGTGCCAGCAGCATGGGGACAGGATCCCAGGGGACCCAGTACTTC
TRBV25-1	-	-	TRBJ1-2	CASRGQTNYGYTF	TGTGCCAGCAGAGGACAGACTAACTATGGCTACACCTTC
TRBV5-1	-	TRBD1	TRBJ2-7	CASSLAVTGHEQYF	TGCGCCAGCAGCTTGGCGGTGACAGGGCACGAGCAGTACTTC
TRBV11-2	-	-	TRBJ1-1	CASSLAETGEAFF	TGTGCCAGCAGCTTAGCTGAGACAGGCGAAGCTTTCTTT
TRBV6-1	-	TRBD1	TRBJ1-6	CASSDPRQGSWYNSPLHF	TGTGCCAGCAGTGATCCCAGACAGGGGAGCTGGTATAATTCACCCCTCCACTTT
TRBV21-1	-	-	TRBJ1-3	CASSKASGQGFPGNTIYF	TGTGCCAGCAGCAAGGCCTCGGGACAGGGCTTCCCTGGAAACACCATATATTTT
TRBV5-1	few	-	TRBJ1-3	CASSLSGISGNTIYF	TGCGCCAGCAGCTTGTCCGGGATCTCTGGAAACACCATATATTTT
TRBV7-6	-	-	TRBJ1-4	CASSPPGATNEKLFF	TGTGCCAGCAGCCCCCCAGGGGCAACTAATGAAAAACTGTTTTTT
TRBV7-9	-	TRBD1	TRBJ2-3	CASSWDSSSTDTQYF	TGTGCCAGCAGCTGGGACAGTTCCTCCACAGATACGCAGTATTTT
TRBV19	-	-	TRBJ2-1	CASSIELERGEQFF	TGTGCCAGTAGTATTGAATTAGAAAGGGGTGAGCAGTTCTTC